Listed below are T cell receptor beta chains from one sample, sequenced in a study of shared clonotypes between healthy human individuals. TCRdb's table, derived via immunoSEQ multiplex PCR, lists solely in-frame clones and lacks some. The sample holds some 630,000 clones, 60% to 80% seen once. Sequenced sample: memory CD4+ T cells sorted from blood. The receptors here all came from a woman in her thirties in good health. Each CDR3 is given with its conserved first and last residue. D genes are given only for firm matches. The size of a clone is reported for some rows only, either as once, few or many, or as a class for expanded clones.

CASSSGPRELFF | TGTGCCAGCAGTTCCGGCCCAAGGGAGCTGTTTTTT | TRBJ2-2 | . | TRBV28 | .
CASSDHTSGRTNEQFF | TGTGCCAGCAGTGATCACACTAGCGGGAGAACAAATGAGCAGTTCTTC | TRBJ2-1 | TRBD2 | TRBV25-1 | .
CASTPLQVLTDTQYF | TGTGCCAGCACCCCTCTTCAGGTCCTCACAGATACGCAGTATTTT | TRBJ2-3 | . | TRBV5-5 | .
CASSYGTGTEAFF | TGCGCCAGCAGCTACGGGACGGGCACTGAAGCTTTCTTT | TRBJ1-1 | . | TRBV5-1 | .
CASSERPNLPQHF | TGTGCCAGCAGTGAACGGCCTAATCTGCCCCAGCATTTT | TRBJ1-5 | . | TRBV6-1 | once
CASSDLPLAGPSYNEQFF | TGTGCCAGCAGCGACTTGCCACTAGCGGGACCATCCTACAATGAGCAGTTCTTC | TRBJ2-1 | TRBD2 | TRBV5-8 | .
CASSLVPGGSTSYEQYF | TGTGCCAGCAGCTTAGTACCCGGGGGCTCGACCTCCTACGAGCAGTACTTC | TRBJ2-7 | . | TRBV7-2 | .
CASSSGHQETQYF | TGCGCCAGCAGCTCCGGACACCAAGAGACCCAGTACTTC | TRBJ2-5 | . | TRBV5-1 | .
CASSLQGGYEQYF | TGCGCCAGCAGTTTACAGGGGGGGTACGAGCAGTACTTC | TRBJ2-7 | . | TRBV10-2 | many
CASSSDGHSYEQYF | TGCGCCAGCAGCTCGGACGGACACTCCTACGAGCAGTACTTC | TRBJ2-7 | . | TRBV5-1 | .
CASSTSGRSYNEQFF | TGTGCCAGTAGTACTTCGGGACGTTCCTACAATGAGCAGTTCTTC | TRBJ2-1 | . | TRBV19 | .
CASSSGGGTYGYTF | TGCGCCAGCAGCTCCGGCGGGGGGACCTATGGCTACACCTTC | TRBJ1-2 | . | TRBV5-1 | .
CASSSGDRGSTDTQYF | TGTGCCAGCTCCTCGGGAGACAGGGGTAGCACAGATACGCAGTATTTT | TRBJ2-3 | TRBD1 | TRBV18 | .
CASSELLENTGELFF | TGTGCCAGCAGTGAGCTATTGGAGAACACCGGGGAGCTGTTTTTT | TRBJ2-2 | . | TRBV6-1 | .
CASSSSNTGELFF | TGTGCCAGCAGCTCCTCGAACACCGGGGAGCTGTTTTTT | TRBJ2-2 | . | TRBV7-7 | few
CASSWQRGTGGYTF | TGTGCCAGCAGTTGGCAGCGGGGGACGGGTGGCTACACCTTC | TRBJ1-2 | . | TRBV28 | .
CASSPPGGPTEAFF | TGTGCCAGCAGTCCCCCAGGGGGCCCCACTGAAGCTTTCTTT | TRBJ1-1 | TRBD1 | TRBV28 | .
CSVRRGSGANVLTF | TGCAGCGTTCGTAGGGGCTCTGGGGCCAACGTCCTGACTTTC | TRBJ2-6 | . | TRBV29-1 | .
CASSQEGASGYNEQFF | TGTGCCAGCAGCCAAGAAGGGGCTAGCGGTTACAATGAGCAGTTCTTC | TRBJ2-1 | TRBD2 | TRBV4-2 | .
CASSPAESYEQYF | TGTGCCAGCAGCCCCGCAGAATCCTACGAGCAGTACTTC | TRBJ2-7 | . | TRBV5-8 | .
CASSEGPRGNQPQHF | TGTGCCAGCAGTGAAGGACCAAGAGGTAATCAGCCCCAGCATTTT | TRBJ1-5 | . | TRBV6-1 | .
CASSLSRVAKNIQYF | TGTGCCAGCAGCTTATCCAGGGTGGCCAAAAACATTCAGTACTTC | TRBJ2-4 | . | TRBV7-8 | once
CAWSSNYEQYF | TGTGCCTGGAGTTCGAACTACGAGCAGTACTTC | TRBJ2-7 | . | TRBV30 | once
CASSIDGIPGVFGYSNQPQHF | TGTGCCAGTAGTATAGATGGGATACCGGGGGTATTTGGCTACAGCAATCAGCCCCAGCATTTT | TRBJ1-5 | . | TRBV19 | once
CASSLWGSGRAEQFF | TGTGCCAGCAGTTTATGGGGTAGCGGGAGGGCCGAGCAGTTCTTC | TRBJ2-1 | TRBD2 | TRBV28 | .
CASRYDTEKREDTEAFF | TGTGCCAGCAGATACGACACCGAGAAGAGAGAGGACACTGAAGCTTTCTTT | TRBJ1-1 | . | TRBV2 | once
CASSLGGPETQYF | TGTGCCAGCAGCTTAGGGGGGCCGGAGACCCAGTACTTC | TRBJ2-5 | . | TRBV11-3 | once
CASSVQGNGELFF | TGTGCCAGTAGTGTACAGGGGAACGGGGAGCTGTTTTTT | TRBJ2-2 | TRBD1 | TRBV19 | few
CASSAYMTDTEAFF | TGTGCCAGCAGCGCGTACATGACAGACACTGAAGCTTTCTTT | TRBJ1-1 | . | TRBV7-6 | .
CASRGTGGNEQFF | TGTGCCAGCAGGGGGACAGGAGGTAATGAGCAGTTCTTC | TRBJ2-1 | TRBD1 | TRBV6-1 | few
CASRTGTAINTEAFF | TGTGCCAGCAGGACCGGGACAGCAATTAACACTGAAGCTTTCTTT | TRBJ1-1 | TRBD1 | TRBV7-9 | .
CASSSFYEQYF | TGTGCCAGCAGTTCATTTTACGAGCAGTACTTC | TRBJ2-7 | . | TRBV28 | once
CARGRADYEQYF | TGTGCTCGGGGGAGGGCAGATTACGAGCAGTACTTC | TRBJ2-7 | TRBD2 | TRBV30 | .
CASSQDETNEKLFF | TGTGCCAGCAGCCAGGATGAAACTAATGAAAAACTGTTTTTT | TRBJ1-4 | . | TRBV7-9 | .
CASSHRDQDRDEQYF | TGTGCCAGCAGTCACCGCGACCAGGACAGGGACGAGCAGTACTTC | TRBJ2-7 | TRBD1 | TRBV28 | once
CASSPEASSTDTQYF | TGTGCCAGCAGCCCCGAAGCTTCAAGCACAGATACGCAGTATTTT | TRBJ2-3 | . | TRBV7-2 | .
CAWSLTGGDAETQYF | TGTGCCTGGAGTTTAACAGGGGGTGATGCGGAGACCCAGTACTTC | TRBJ2-5 | TRBD1 | TRBV30 | many
CASSHRTSGSRFDEQFF | TGTGCCAGCAGTCACCGGACTAGCGGGAGTAGGTTCGATGAGCAGTTCTTC | TRBJ2-1 | TRBD2 | TRBV27 | .
CSVGESWNTEAFF | TGCAGCGTTGGGGAATCCTGGAACACTGAAGCTTTCTTT | TRBJ1-1 | . | TRBV29-1 | .
CASSGGLTNEQFF | TGCGCCAGCAGCGGGGGACTTACCAATGAGCAGTTCTTC | TRBJ2-1 | . | TRBV5-1 | few
CASSLEPGGNTEAFF | TGCGCCAGCAGCTTGGAACCCGGTGGGAACACTGAAGCTTTCTTT | TRBJ1-1 | . | TRBV5-1 | .
CAIVAGANYGYTF | TGTGCCATCGTGGCAGGCGCTAACTATGGCTACACCTTC | TRBJ1-2 | . | TRBV28 | .
CASSPSPTGMDEQYF | TGTGCCAGCTCACCAAGTCCCACAGGGATGGACGAGCAGTACTTC | TRBJ2-7 | . | TRBV18 | few
CASSLGLAGTGELFF | TGTGCCAGCAGCTTAGGGCTAGCGGGCACCGGGGAGCTGTTTTTT | TRBJ2-2 | TRBD2 | TRBV7-6 | .
CATSMGVRETQYF | TGTGCCACCAGCATGGGGGTCAGAGAGACCCAGTACTTC | TRBJ2-5 | . | TRBV15 | many
CASSNPGTGPGITGELFF | TGTGCCAGCAGCAACCCCGGTACCGGGCCTGGGATCACCGGGGAGCTGTTTTTT | TRBJ2-2 | . | TRBV11-2 | .
CSGDRGTDTQYF | TGCAGCGGGGATAGGGGCACAGATACGCAGTATTTT | TRBJ2-3 | . | TRBV29-1 | .
CASSSRGQDYEQYF | TGTGCCAGCAGTTCTAGAGGGCAAGATTACGAGCAGTACTTC | TRBJ2-7 | . | TRBV27 | .
CASSVGLAGVGGELFF | TGTGCCAGCAGCGTAGGGCTAGCGGGAGTAGGCGGGGAGCTGTTTTTT | TRBJ2-2 | TRBD2 | TRBV9 | many
CASSPTWDRAHEQYF | TGTGCCAGCAGCCCAACCTGGGACAGGGCCCACGAGCAGTACTTC | TRBJ2-7 | TRBD1 | TRBV6-5 | .